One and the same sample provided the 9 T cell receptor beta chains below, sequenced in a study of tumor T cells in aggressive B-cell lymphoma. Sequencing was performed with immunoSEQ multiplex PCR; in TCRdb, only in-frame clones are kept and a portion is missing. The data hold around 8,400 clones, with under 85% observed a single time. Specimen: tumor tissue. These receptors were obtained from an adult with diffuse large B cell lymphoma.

The CDR3 sequence is CSVGQGSEPQHF. The DNA for the CDR3 is TGCAGCGTTGGACAGGGATCAGAGCCCCAGCATTTT. The V call is TRBV29-1, the J call TRBJ1-5; 7 bases fit TRBD1. Germline CDR1 is SQVTM and CDR2 is ANQGSEA. V shed 4 bases and J 8 bases; nucleotides not matched to a gene: 5. The CDR3 has 12 residues.

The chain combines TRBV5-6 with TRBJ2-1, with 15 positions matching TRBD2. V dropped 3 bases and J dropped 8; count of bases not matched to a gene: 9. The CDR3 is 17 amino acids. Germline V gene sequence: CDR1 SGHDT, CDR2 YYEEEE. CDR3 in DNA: TGTGCCAGCAGCTCATGGGGACTAGCGGGAGGACTTTATGAGCAGTTCTTC. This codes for CASSSWGLAGGLYEQFF.

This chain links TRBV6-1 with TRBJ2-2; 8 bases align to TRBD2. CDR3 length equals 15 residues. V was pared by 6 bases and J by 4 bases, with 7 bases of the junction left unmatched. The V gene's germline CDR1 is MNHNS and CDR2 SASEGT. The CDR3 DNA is TGTGCCAGCAGCCACACTAGCGGACCCACCGGGGAGCTGTTTTTT. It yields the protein CASSHTSGPTGELFF.

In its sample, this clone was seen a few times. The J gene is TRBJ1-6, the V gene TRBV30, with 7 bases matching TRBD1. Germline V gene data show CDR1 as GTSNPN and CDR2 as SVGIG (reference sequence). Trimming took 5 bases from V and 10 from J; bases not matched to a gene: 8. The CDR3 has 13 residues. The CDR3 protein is CAWGGNRGSPLHF. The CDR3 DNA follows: TGTGCCTGGGGCGGGAACAGGGGATCACCCCTCCACTTT. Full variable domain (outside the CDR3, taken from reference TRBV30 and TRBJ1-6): SQTIHQWPATLVQPVGSPLSLECTVEGTSNPNLYWYRQAAGRGLQLLFYSVGIGQISSEVPQNLSASRPQDRQFILSSKKLLLSDSGFYLCAWGGNRGSPLHFGNGTRLTVT.

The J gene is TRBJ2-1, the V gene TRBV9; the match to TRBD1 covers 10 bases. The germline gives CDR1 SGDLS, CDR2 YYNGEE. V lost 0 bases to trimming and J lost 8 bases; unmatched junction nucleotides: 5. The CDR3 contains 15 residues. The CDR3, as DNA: TGTGCCAGCAGCGTAGTAGGACAGGGGGTTTATGAGCAGTTCTTC. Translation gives CASSVVGQGVYEQFF. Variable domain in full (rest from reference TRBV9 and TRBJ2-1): DSGVTQTPKHLITATGQRVTLRCSPRSGDLSVYWYQQSLDQGLQFLIQYYNGEERAKGNILERFSAQQFPDLHSELNLSSLELGDSALYFCASSVVGQGVYEQFFGPGTRLTVL.

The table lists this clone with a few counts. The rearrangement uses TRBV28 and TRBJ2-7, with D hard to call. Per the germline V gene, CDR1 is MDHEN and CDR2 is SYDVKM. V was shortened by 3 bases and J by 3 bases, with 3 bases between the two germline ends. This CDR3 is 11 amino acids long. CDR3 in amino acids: CASSFLYEQYF. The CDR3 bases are TGTGCCAGCAGTTTTCTCTACGAGCAGTACTTC.

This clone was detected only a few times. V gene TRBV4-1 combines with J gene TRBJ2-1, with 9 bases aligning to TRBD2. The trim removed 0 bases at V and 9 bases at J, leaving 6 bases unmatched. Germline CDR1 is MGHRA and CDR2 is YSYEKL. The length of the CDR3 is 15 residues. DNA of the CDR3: TGCGCCAGCAGCCAAGATATAGCGGGAGTGGCTGAGCAGTTCTTC. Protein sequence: CASSQDIAGVAEQFF.

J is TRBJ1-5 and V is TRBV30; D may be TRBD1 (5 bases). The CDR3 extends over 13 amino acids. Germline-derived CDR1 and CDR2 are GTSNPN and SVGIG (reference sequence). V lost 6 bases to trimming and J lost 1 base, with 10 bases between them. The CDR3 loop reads CACGHASNQPQHF. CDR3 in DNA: TGTGCCTGTGGACACGCGAGCAATCAGCCCCAGCATTTT.

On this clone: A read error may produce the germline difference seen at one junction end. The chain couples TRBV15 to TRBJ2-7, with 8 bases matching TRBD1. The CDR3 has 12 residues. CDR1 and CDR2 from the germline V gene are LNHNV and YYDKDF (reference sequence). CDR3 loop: CATSREGQALTF. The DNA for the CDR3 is TGTGCCACCAGCAGAGAGGGACAGGCCCTCACCTTC. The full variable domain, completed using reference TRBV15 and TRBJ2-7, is DAMVIQNPRYQVTQFGKPVTLSCSQTLNHNVMYWYQQKSSQAPKLLFHYYDKDFNNEADTPDNFQSRRPNTSFCFLDIRSPGLGDTAMYLCATSREGQALTFGPGTRLTVT.